One sample yielded the 27 T cell receptor beta chains listed below, sequenced in a study of T cell responses to AZD1222 COVID-19 vaccine. Generated by immunoSEQ multiplex PCR, the TCRdb table keeps only in-frame clones and is missing some. The repertoire holds some 99,000 clones, with over 75% as singletons. Here the sequenced sample was peripheral blood, taken on day 0 of AZD1222 vaccination. Receptors were obtained from an adult in good health.

In this sample, this clone turned up once. The V call is TRBV19, the J call TRBJ2-5, with D unclear. CDR1 and CDR2 from the germline V gene are LNHDA and SQIVND (reference sequence). This CDR3 contains 15 residues. V was shortened by 5 bases and J by 0 bases, with 13 bases between the two germline ends. The CDR3 sequence: CASSWSGPHQETQYF. DNA of the CDR3: TGTGCCAGTAGTTGGTCGGGCCCCCACCAAGAGACCCAGTACTTC. Complete variable domain (other parts from reference TRBV19 and TRBJ2-5): DGGITQSPKYLFRKEGQNVTLSCEQNLNHDAMYWYRQDPGQGLRLIYYSQIVNDFQKGDIAEGYSVSREKKESFPLTVTSAQKNPTAFYLCASSWSGPHQETQYFGPGTRLLVL.

This chain uses TRBV4-1 with TRBJ1-6; D is perhaps TRBD1 (5 bases). Germline V gene lookup returns CDR1 MGHRA and CDR2 YSYEKL. The CDR3 is 14 residues long. V lost 5 bases, J lost 2 bases, and 7 bases lay in between. The CDR3 loop reads CASSGGTYNSPLHF. CDR3 in DNA: TGCGCCAGCAGCGGGGGTACCTATAATTCACCCCTCCACTTT.

This chain connects TRBV30 to TRBJ1-3; D is unresolved. CDR3 size: 14 residues. Trimming pared 2 bases from V and 5 bases from J, leaving 13 bases between. Germline V gene lookup returns CDR1 GTSNPN and CDR2 SVGIG (reference sequence). DNA for the CDR3: TGTGCCTGGAGTCCGGAGATAATCCGAAACACCATATATTTT. Translated, it gives CAWSPEIIRNTIYF.

This clone was counted a single time. The chain carries TRBV9 and TRBJ2-7; the D is unclear. The V and J ends lost 2 bases and 7 bases respectively, with 10 bases between them. Germline CDR1 reads SGDLS; CDR2 reads YYNGEE. This CDR3 is 12 amino acids long. The DNA of the CDR3 is TGTGCCAGCAGCGTGGGAATCGGAGAGCAGTACTTC. The encoded protein is CASSVGIGEQYF.

The rearrangement uses TRBV5-4 and TRBJ1-1, with 7 bases matching TRBD1. This CDR3 has 15 residues. CDR1 and CDR2 (germline): SGHNT, YYREEE (reference sequence). Germline trimming cut 4 bases from V and 0 bases from J; bases unmatched to any gene: 6. CDR3 in DNA: TGTGCCAGCAGCCGCGTTGGACAGGTGAACACTGAAGCTTTCTTT. Protein: CASSRVGQVNTEAFF.

This clone was counted a few times. The J gene is TRBJ1-2, the V gene TRBV5-1, with 7 bases aligning to TRBD1. From germline, CDR1 is SGHRS and CDR2 YFSETQ. This CDR3 has 13 amino acids. The V gene end was trimmed by 4 bases and the J gene end by 8 bases; junction bases not matched to a gene: 8. CDR3 DNA sequence: TGCGCCAGCAGCCCGACAGGGTTGGGCGGCTACACCTTC. It encodes CASSPTGLGGYTF.

This clone has only one observation. The V gene is TRBV6-5, the J gene TRBJ1-2; TRBD1 matches 10 bases. V shed 5 bases and J 3 bases; nucleotides not matched to a gene: 3. The CDR3 extends over 14 amino acids. CDR1 and CDR2 from the germline V gene are MNHEY and SVGAGI. In nucleotides, the CDR3 is TGTGCCAGCAGTCGACAGGGGGCTCACTATGGCTACACCTTC. It specifies CASSRQGAHYGYTF.

This chain uses TRBV24-1 with TRBJ2-7; D unclear. Trimming removed 0 bases at V and 4 bases at J, with 6 bases between. Per the germline V gene, CDR1 is KGHDR and CDR2 is SFDVKD. This CDR3 is built from 13 residues. The CDR3 DNA is TGTGCCACCAGTGATTTGCGAGGATACGAGCAGTACTTC. Its protein product is CATSDLRGYEQYF.

The rearrangement links TRBV27 to TRBJ1-1, with a tentative D call TRBD1 (5 bases). Germline V gene lookup returns CDR1 MNHEY and CDR2 SMNVEV (reference sequence). This CDR3 has 13 residues. With 6 bases removed from V and 6 bases from J, the gap between germline ends came to 14 bases. CDR3 protein: CASSHGHRPEAFF. Written as DNA, the CDR3 is TGTGCCAGCAGCCACGGACATAGGCCTGAAGCTTTCTTT.

The V call is TRBV24-1, the J call TRBJ1-6; D is uncertain. V was clipped by 9 bases and J by 2 bases, with 10 bases between them. This CDR3 is 14 amino acids long. CDR1 is KGHDR, CDR2 SFDVKD, per germline. The CDR3: CATSLPTYNSPLHF. In nucleotides, the CDR3 is TGTGCCACCTCTTTGCCAACCTATAATTCACCCCTCCACTTT.

The chain recombines TRBV7-9 with TRBJ1-1; no definite D call. V was cut by 2 bases and J by 5 bases, with 15 bases left in between. CDR3 length: 15 residues. Germline loops: CDR1 SEHNR, CDR2 FQNEAQ (reference sequence). The CDR3, as DNA: TGTGCCAGCAGCTTATTGGCAGGAGTGAGAACTGAAGCTTTCTTT. Translated, it gives CASSLLAGVRTEAFF.

This chain links TRBV24-1 with TRBJ1-6; D is perhaps TRBD1 (5 bases). Trimming left V 4 bases short and J 7 bases short, with 7 bases between. Per the germline V gene, CDR1 is KGHDR and CDR2 is SFDVKD. CDR3 length: 13 amino acids. CDR3 protein: CATSEGVNSPLHF. The DNA for the CDR3 is TGTGCCACCAGTGAGGGGGTGAATTCACCCCTCCACTTT.

The chain employs TRBV5-1 and TRBJ2-1; D possibly corresponds to TRBD2 (5 bases). This CDR3 has 15 amino acids. CDR1 is SGHRS and CDR2 is YFSETQ in the germline V gene. V was shortened by 0 bases and J by 2 bases, with 9 bases between the two germline ends. The chain's CDR3 is CASSLVEGPYNEQFF. CDR3 DNA sequence: TGCGCCAGCAGCTTGGTAGAGGGCCCCTACAATGAGCAGTTCTTC.

The rearrangement joins TRBV4-1 to TRBJ2-1; 8 bases map to TRBD2. This CDR3 has 15 amino acids. Germline trimming cut 0 bases from V and 9 bases from J; bases unmatched to any gene: 7. The germline V gene has CDR1 MGHRA and CDR2 YSYEKL. Here the CDR3 reads CASSQDLGTRFEQFF. DNA for the CDR3: TGCGCCAGCAGCCAAGATCTCGGGACTAGGTTTGAGCAGTTCTTC.

This chain connects TRBV27 to TRBJ2-3; D unresolved. V was pared by 4 bases and J by 4 bases, with 15 bases between. Per germline, CDR1 MNHEY and CDR2 SMNVEV (reference sequence). CDR3 length equals 15 residues. The CDR3 sequence: CASSSRTYWADTQYF. The CDR3 DNA sequence: TGTGCCAGCAGTTCCCGGACCTACTGGGCAGATACGCAGTATTTT.

This clone was found a few times. This sequence joins TRBV10-2 and TRBJ2-1, with TRBD2 matching 9 bases. Germline-derived CDR1 and CDR2 are WSHSY and SAAADI. The CDR3 has 13 residues. The junction had 4 bases not matched to a gene; V was cut back by 6 bases and J by 7 bases. CDR3 residues: CASSGLAQNEQFF. The CDR3 region has the DNA TGCGCCAGCAGCGGACTAGCGCAAAATGAGCAGTTCTTC.

This clone showed up just once. The V and J genes are TRBV5-6 and TRBJ2-6, with 8 bases lining up with TRBD1. Trimming removed 4 bases from V and 2 bases from J; junction bases left unmatched: 5. This CDR3 region has 16 residues. Germline V lookup: CDR1 SGHDT, CDR2 YYEEEE. DNA of the CDR3: TGTGCCAGCAGCGACAGGGGAGGAACTGGGGCCAACGTCCTGACTTTC. This sequence encodes CASSDRGGTGANVLTF.

This chain links TRBV6-5 with TRBJ1-1; 7 bases fit TRBD1. CDR1 and CDR2 from the germline V gene are MNHEY and SVGAGI. The V gene end was trimmed by 6 bases and the J gene end by 0 bases; junction bases not matched to a gene: 4. The CDR3 spans 14 residues. The CDR3 DNA follows: TGTGCCAGCAGATGGGACAGACTGAACACTGAAGCTTTCTTT. It translates to CASRWDRLNTEAFF.

This chain joins TRBV6-5 and TRBJ2-1; 10 bases fit TRBD2. The CDR3 is made up of 14 amino acids. V lost 7 bases and J lost 8; bases outside the gene matches: 8. Germline V gives CDR1 MNHEY, CDR2 SVGAGI. The CDR3 DNA follows: TGTGCCAGCATGGCCAGCGGGGGGGTCTATGAGCAGTTCTTC. Protein: CASMASGGVYEQFF.

For the CDR3, the DNA is TGCGCCAGCAGCTTAGGGGGCGGCAATCAGCCCCAGCATTTT. It codes for CASSLGGGNQPQHF. The V gene is TRBV5-1, the J gene TRBJ1-5, with TRBD1 matching over 7 bases. CDR1 is SGHRS, CDR2 YFSETQ, per germline. The CDR3 contains 14 residues. Trimming cost V 2 bases and J 2 bases; bases outside gene matches: 1.

This clone was detected once. The rearrangement links TRBV11-2 to TRBJ2-7; D might be TRBD1 (6 bases). V lost 4 bases and J lost 2, with 18 bases in between. The CDR3 spans 16 residues. Germline V gene lookup returns CDR1 SGHAT and CDR2 FQNNGV. Written as DNA, the CDR3 is TGTGCCAGCAGCTCCCACAGGGTAGGGAGCCCCTACGAGCAGTACTTC. This encodes CASSSHRVGSPYEQYF.

J is TRBJ1-3 and V is TRBV28; D is unresolved. CDR3 size: 15 residues. V was cut by 0 bases and J by 0 bases, with 6 bases left in between. Germline CDR1 is MDHEN and CDR2 is SYDVKM. This CDR3 reads CASSLWVSSGNTIYF. The CDR3 DNA reads TGTGCCAGCAGTTTATGGGTCAGCTCTGGAAACACCATATATTTT.

J is TRBJ2-7 and V is TRBV27; maybe TRBD1 (5 bases). V lost 5 bases and J lost 2, with 13 bases in between. The CDR3 spans 14 residues. CDR1 is MNHEY, CDR2 SMNVEV, per germline (reference sequence). The CDR3 nucleotides read TGTGCCAGCAGTACCCGACAGAGCCCCTACGAGCAGTACGTC. Its translation: CASSTRQSPYEQYV.

V usage is TRBV7-9 and J usage is TRBJ1-1, with D uncertain. The V and J ends lost 10 bases and 0 bases respectively, with 18 bases between them. In germline, CDR1 is SEHNR, CDR2 FQNEAQ (reference sequence). This CDR3 is 15 amino acids long. CDR3 nucleotide sequence: TGTGCCACCAGACCTTTACAGCCAATGAACACTGAAGCTTTCTTT. Translated: CATRPLQPMNTEAFF.

The chain carries TRBV5-1 and TRBJ2-7, with 13 bases matching TRBD2. The germline CDR1 and CDR2 sequences are SGHRS and YFSETQ. The CDR3 runs 15 residues. The trim removed 4 bases at V and 1 base at J, leaving 2 bases unmatched. The CDR3 here is CASSPGLAGSYEQYV. The CDR3 region has the DNA TGCGCCAGCAGCCCGGGACTAGCGGGGTCCTACGAGCAGTACGTC.

The CDR3 here is CAWSNLDTQYF. The CDR3 nucleotides read TGTGCCTGGAGCAACTTGGATACGCAGTATTTT. This chain links TRBV30 with TRBJ2-3; no clear D. CDR3 size: 11 residues. Per the germline V gene, CDR1 is GTSNPN and CDR2 is SVGIG (reference sequence). Trimming removed 3 bases at V and 6 bases at J, with 7 bases between. The entire variable domain, with the rest obtained from reference TRBV30 and TRBJ2-3, is as follows: SQTIHQWPATLVQPVGSPLSLECTVEGTSNPNLYWYRQAAGRGLQLLFYSVGIGQISSEVPQNLSASRPQDRQFILSSKKLLLSDSGFYLCAWSNLDTQYFGPGTRLTVL.

V usage is TRBV11-3 and J usage is TRBJ2-1; perhaps D is TRBD1 or TRBD2 (5 bases each). The CDR3 has 14 amino acids. Per germline, CDR1 SGHNT and CDR2 YENEEA. V was cut by 1 base and J by 7 bases, with 11 bases left in between. The CDR3 nucleotides are TGTGCCAGCAGCTTAGTAGGGGAGTTTAATGAGCAGTTCTTC. This translates into CASSLVGEFNEQFF.